The 9 T cell receptor beta chains below come from one sample, sequenced in a study of blood T cell repertoires in COVID-19. Sequencing was performed with immunoSEQ multiplex PCR; in TCRdb, only in-frame clones are kept and a portion is missing. The table has about 220,000 clones, 65% to 85% seen once; the top ten hold about 3.7%. The sample comprised PBMCs or T cells enriched from blood (not recorded which). Every receptor here comes from a woman aged 55-69 years who had recovered from COVID-19.

This chain joins TRBV5-5 and TRBJ2-7, with 7 bases fitting TRBD2. The V segment lost 0 bases and the J segment 6 bases; nucleotides outside the gene matches: 9. The CDR3 length is 15 residues. Germline loops: CDR1 SGHKS, CDR2 YYEKEE (reference sequence). The CDR3 region is CASSLVFGGSSEQYF. For the CDR3, the DNA is TGTGCCAGCAGCTTGGTTTTTGGCGGGAGCTCCGAGCAGTACTTC.

The gene calls are TRBV4-3 and TRBJ1-5; possibly TRBD1 for D (5 bases). The CDR3 runs 15 residues. The V end lost 4 bases, the J end lost 7 bases, and 17 bases lay between the germline ends. Germline V gene sequence: CDR1 LGHNA, CDR2 YSLEER. The CDR3: CASSPRQWPRQPQHF. The DNA for the CDR3 is TGCGCCAGCAGCCCCAGACAGTGGCCTAGACAGCCCCAGCATTTT.

The genes are TRBV3-1 (or the pseudogene TRBV3-2) and TRBJ2-3, with 7 bases identical to TRBD2. The V gene end was trimmed by 4 bases and the J gene end by 1 base; junction bases not matched to a gene: 5. CDR1 and CDR2 from the germline V gene are LGHDT and YNNKEL (reference sequence). The CDR3 is 15 amino acids. CDR3 sequence (DNA): TGTGCCAGCAGCCTAGCGGGTCCAGGCACAGATACGCAGTATTTT. This gives the protein CASSLAGPGTDTQYF.

This clone has a handful of counts. Different DNA sequences within this sample yield the same CDR3. V gene TRBV6-5 combines with J gene TRBJ2-4; no clear D. Per the germline V gene, CDR1 is MNHEY and CDR2 is SVGAGI. CDR3 length equals 13 residues. The V end was cut by 0 bases, the J end by 4 bases, with 4 bases between. The CDR3 sequence is CASSYSSKNIQYF. The CDR3 coding sequence is TGTGCCAGCAGTTACTCGTCGAAAAACATTCAGTACTTC.

CDR3 in DNA: TGTGCCAGCAGCGTATATGAAGCTTTCTTT. Its protein is CASSVYEAFF. The chain is built from TRBV2 and TRBJ1-1, with D hard to call. Germline loops: CDR1 SNHLY, CDR2 FYNNEI. Trimming took off 6 bases at V and 7 bases at J, with 6 bases between the two ends. The CDR3 is 10 residues long.

The chain combines TRBV25-1 with TRBJ1-5; D unclear. Germline values: CDR1 MGHDK, CDR2 SYGVNS. V was cut by 8 bases and J by 3 bases, with 8 bases left in between. The CDR3 loop spans 12 amino acids. In DNA, the CDR3 is TGTGCCAGCCGGGGTCCCAATCAGCCCCAGCATTTT. Encoded protein: CASRGPNQPQHF.

The genes are TRBV6-1 and TRBJ1-2, with D maybe TRBD1 (6 bases). Germline CDR1 MNHNS, CDR2 SASEGT. With 3 bases removed from V and 4 bases from J, the gap between germline ends came to 6 bases. This CDR3 comprises 12 residues. The CDR3 here is CASSDRGYGYTF. Written as DNA, the CDR3 is TGTGCCAGCAGTGACAGGGGCTATGGCTACACCTTC.

V usage is TRBV5-4 and J usage is TRBJ2-3; D is possibly TRBD2 (6 bases). V gave up 9 bases and J gave up 0 bases, with 8 bases separating them. This CDR3 is 12 amino acids long. Germline V gene data show CDR1 as SGHNT and CDR2 as YYREEE (reference sequence). The CDR3 is CAISGSTDTQYF. CDR3 in DNA: TGTGCCATAAGCGGGAGCACAGATACGCAGTATTTT.

The chain is built from TRBV19 and TRBJ2-7, with a possible D match to TRBD1 (6 bases). Trimming pared 8 bases from V and 3 bases from J, leaving 23 bases between. From germline, CDR1 is LNHDA and CDR2 SQIVND (reference sequence). There are 16 residues in the CDR3. CDR3 amino acids: CASRETGNPRGYEQYF. The CDR3 DNA follows: TGTGCCAGTCGGGAAACAGGGAACCCCCGAGGCTACGAGCAGTACTTC.